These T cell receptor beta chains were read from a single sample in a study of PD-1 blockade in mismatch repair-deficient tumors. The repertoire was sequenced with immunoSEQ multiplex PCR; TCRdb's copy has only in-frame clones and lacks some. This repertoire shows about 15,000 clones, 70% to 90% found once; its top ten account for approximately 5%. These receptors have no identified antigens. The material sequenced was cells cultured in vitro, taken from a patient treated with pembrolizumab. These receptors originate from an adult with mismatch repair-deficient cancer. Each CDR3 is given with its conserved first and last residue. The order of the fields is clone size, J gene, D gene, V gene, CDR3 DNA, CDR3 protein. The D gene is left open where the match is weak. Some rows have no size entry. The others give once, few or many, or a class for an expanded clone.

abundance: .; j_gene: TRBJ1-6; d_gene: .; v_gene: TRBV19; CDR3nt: TGTGCCAGTAGTATGGTAAAGGGGATCAAGAATTCACCCCTCCACTTT; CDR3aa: CASSMVKGIKNSPLHF
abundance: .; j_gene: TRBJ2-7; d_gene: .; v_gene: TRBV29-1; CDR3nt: TGCAGCGTTGGGGGAGGAGGCTACGAGCAGTACTTC; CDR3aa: CSVGGGGYEQYF
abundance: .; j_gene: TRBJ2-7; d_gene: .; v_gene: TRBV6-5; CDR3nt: TGTGCCAGCAGTTATAAATTGGGGGGCGAGCAGTACTTC; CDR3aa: CASSYKLGGEQYF
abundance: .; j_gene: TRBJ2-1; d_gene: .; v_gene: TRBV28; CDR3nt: TGTGCCAGCAGTTTGATCGGCAATGAGCAGTTCTTC; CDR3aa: CASSLIGNEQFF
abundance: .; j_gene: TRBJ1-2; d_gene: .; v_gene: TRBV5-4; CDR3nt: TGTGCCAGCAGCCCCCAACCCGGGACCCGGGGAGACTATGGCTACACCTTC; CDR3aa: CASSPQPGTRGDYGYTF
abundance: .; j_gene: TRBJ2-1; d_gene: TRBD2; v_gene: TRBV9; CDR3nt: TGTGCCAGCAGCGTAGAGACTAGCGGGAGGGTTGAGCAGTTCTTC; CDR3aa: CASSVETSGRVEQFF
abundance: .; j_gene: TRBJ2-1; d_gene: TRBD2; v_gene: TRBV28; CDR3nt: TGTGCCAGCAGTTTTATAGTAGCGGGAGAGACAAACAATGAGCAGTTCTTC; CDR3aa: CASSFIVAGETNNEQFF
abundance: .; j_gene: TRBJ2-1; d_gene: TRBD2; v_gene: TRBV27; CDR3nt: TGTGCCAGCAGTTTAAATGGGGGGGATGAGCAGTTCTTC; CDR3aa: CASSLNGGDEQFF
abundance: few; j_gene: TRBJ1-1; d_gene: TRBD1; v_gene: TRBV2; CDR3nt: TGTGCCAGCAGTGAGACCCGGGACAGGGCGTTCGCTTTCTTT; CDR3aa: CASSETRDRAFAFF
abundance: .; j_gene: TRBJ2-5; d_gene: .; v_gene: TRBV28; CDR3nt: TGTGCCAGCGGGGAAAAAGAGACCCAGTACTTC; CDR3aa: CASGEKETQYF
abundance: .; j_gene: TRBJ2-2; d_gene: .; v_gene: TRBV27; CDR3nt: TGTGCCAGCAGTTTCAGTTTTGGGGAGCTGTTTTTT; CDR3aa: CASSFSFGELFF
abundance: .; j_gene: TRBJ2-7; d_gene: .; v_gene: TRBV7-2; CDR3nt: TGTGCCAGCAGCCAAACAGGGTCCTACGAGCAGTACTTC; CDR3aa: CASSQTGSYEQYF
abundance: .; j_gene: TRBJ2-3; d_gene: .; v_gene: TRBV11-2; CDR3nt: TGTGCCAGCAGCGTCGGGACCCCCGAGGGGGATACGCAGTATTTT; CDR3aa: CASSVGTPEGDTQYF
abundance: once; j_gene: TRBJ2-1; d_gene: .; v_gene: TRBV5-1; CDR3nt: TGCGCCAGCAGCTTGTCGACCGTGGGGACTTCAGCCAATGAGCAGTTCTTC; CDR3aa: CASSLSTVGTSANEQFF
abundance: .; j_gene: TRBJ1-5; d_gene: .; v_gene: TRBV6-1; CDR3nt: TGTGCCAGCAGTGGACAGTATAGCAATCAGCCCCAGCATTTT; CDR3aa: CASSGQYSNQPQHF
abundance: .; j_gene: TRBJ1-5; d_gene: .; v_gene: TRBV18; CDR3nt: TGTGCCAGCTCACTGACGGATAGCAATCAGCCCCAGCATTTT; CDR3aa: CASSLTDSNQPQHF
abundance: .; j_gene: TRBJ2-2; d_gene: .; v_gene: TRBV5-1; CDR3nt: TGCGCCAGCAGCTTGCCGGGAACGAACACCGGGGAGCTGTTTTTT; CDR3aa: CASSLPGTNTGELFF
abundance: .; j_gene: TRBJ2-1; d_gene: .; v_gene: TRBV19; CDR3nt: TGTGCCAGTAGTATAGCTCGGCACAATGAGCAGTTCTTC; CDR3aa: CASSIARHNEQFF
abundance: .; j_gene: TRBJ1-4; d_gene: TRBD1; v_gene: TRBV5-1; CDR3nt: TGCGCCAGCAGCTTGGTTGGACAGGGCCAAAATGAAAAACTGTTTTTT; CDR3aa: CASSLVGQGQNEKLFF
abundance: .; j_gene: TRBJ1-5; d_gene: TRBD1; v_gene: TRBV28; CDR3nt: TGTGCCAGCAGTTTATCAATCAGGACAGGGGGAAATCAGCCCCAGCATTTT; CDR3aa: CASSLSIRTGGNQPQHF
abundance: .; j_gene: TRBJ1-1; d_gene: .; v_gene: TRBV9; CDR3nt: TGTGCCAGCAGCGTCTCGTCAGGCCAGGGCACTGAAGCTTTCTTT; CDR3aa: CASSVSSGQGTEAFF
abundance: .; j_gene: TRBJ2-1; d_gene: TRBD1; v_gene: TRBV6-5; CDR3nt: TGTGCCAGCAGTTACCTTCGGACAGGGGGCCATGAGCAGTTCTTC; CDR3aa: CASSYLRTGGHEQFF
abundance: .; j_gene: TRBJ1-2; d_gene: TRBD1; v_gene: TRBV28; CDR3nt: TGTGCCAGCAGTACCCAGGGGGCGCACACCTTC; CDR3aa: CASSTQGAHTF
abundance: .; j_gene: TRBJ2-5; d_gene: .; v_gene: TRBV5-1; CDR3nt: TGCGCCAGCAGTCGACGAGGAGAGAAAGAGACCCAGTACTTC; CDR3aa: CASSRRGEKETQYF
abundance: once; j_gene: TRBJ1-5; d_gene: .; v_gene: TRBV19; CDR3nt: TGTGCCAGTAGTATAGTAGGAGGGGTTAGCAATCAGCCCCAGCATTTT; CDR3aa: CASSIVGGVSNQPQHF
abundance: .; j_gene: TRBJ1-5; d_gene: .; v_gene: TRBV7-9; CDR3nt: TGTGCCAGCAGCTCCGGTTTTGTGAGCAATCAGCCCCAGCATTTT; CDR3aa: CASSSGFVSNQPQHF
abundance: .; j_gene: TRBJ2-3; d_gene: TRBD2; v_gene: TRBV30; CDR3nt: TGTGCCTGGAGTGTAACTAGCGGGAGCCCAGATACGCAGTATTTT; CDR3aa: CAWSVTSGSPDTQYF
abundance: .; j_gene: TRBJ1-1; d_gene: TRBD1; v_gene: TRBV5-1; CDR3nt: TGCGCCAGCAGCGTGACAGGGGGCGGCACTGAAGCTTTCTTT; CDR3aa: CASSVTGGGTEAFF
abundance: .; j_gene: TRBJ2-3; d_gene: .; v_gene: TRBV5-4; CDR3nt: TGTGCCAGCAGCTTACCCGACAGGCCAGGCACAGATACGCAGTATTTT; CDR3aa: CASSLPDRPGTDTQYF
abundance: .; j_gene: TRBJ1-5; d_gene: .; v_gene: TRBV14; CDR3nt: TGTGCCAGCAGCCTTAGCAATCAGCCCCAGCATTTT; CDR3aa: CASSLSNQPQHF
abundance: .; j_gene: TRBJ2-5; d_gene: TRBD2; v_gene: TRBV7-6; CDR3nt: TGTGCCAGCAGCCTAGAGGCGGGGGAAGAGACCCAGTACTTC; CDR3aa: CASSLEAGEETQYF
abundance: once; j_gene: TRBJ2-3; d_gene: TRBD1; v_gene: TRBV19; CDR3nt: TGTGCCAGTAGCGCGGTGACAGGGTTCAGCACAGATACGCAGTATTTT; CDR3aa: CASSAVTGFSTDTQYF
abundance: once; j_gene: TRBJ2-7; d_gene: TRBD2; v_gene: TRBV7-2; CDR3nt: TGTGCCAGCAGCCCGGTGGGCGGGAGCTCCTACGAGCAGTACTTC; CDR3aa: CASSPVGGSSYEQYF
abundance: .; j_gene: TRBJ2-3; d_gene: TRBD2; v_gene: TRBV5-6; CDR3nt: TGTGCCAGTTTAATGGCTAGCGGGAGTTTAGGAACAGATACGCAGTATTTT; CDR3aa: CASLMASGSLGTDTQYF
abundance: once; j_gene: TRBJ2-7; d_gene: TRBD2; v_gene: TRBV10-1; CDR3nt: TGCGCCAGCAGTGCTGGGACTAGCGGGAGCCACGAGCAGTACTTC; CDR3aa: CASSAGTSGSHEQYF
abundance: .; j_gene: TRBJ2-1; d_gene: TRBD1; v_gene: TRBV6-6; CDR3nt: TGTGCCAGCCGCACGACGGGGACAGGGAAATACAATGAGCAGTTCTTC; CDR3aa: CASRTTGTGKYNEQFF
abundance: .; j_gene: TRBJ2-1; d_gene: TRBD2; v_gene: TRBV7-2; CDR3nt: TGTGCCAGCAGCGTATGGACTAGCGGGACGGGTGAGCAGTTCTTC; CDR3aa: CASSVWTSGTGEQFF
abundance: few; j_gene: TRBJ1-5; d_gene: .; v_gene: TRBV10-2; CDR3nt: TGCGCCAGCAGTGAGCGAGATCTCAATCAGCCCCAGCATTTT; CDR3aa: CASSERDLNQPQHF
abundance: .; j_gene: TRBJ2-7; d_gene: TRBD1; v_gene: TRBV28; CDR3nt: TGTGCCAGTGATCCAAGTGGGACAGGGCCCGGCGAGCAGTACTTC; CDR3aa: CASDPSGTGPGEQYF
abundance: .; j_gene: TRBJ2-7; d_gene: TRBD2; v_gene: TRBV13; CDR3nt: TGTGCCAGCAGCCCTATGGCGGGAGGACCCTACGAGCAGTACTTC; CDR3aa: CASSPMAGGPYEQYF